Detailed here is one T cell receptor beta chain. This record comes from a study of T cells after somatic rescue of genetic block. Clones were sequenced by immunoSEQ multiplex PCR, and TCRdb holds only the in-frame ones, with some missing. Here the sample spans about 88,000 clones, 80% to 90% being singletons. V lost 3 bases, J lost 8 bases, and 19 bases lay in between. There are 14 residues in the CDR3. Germline lookup yields CDR1 SQVTM and CDR2 ANQGSEA. The sequence derives from a woman younger than 35. Source material: peripheral blood mononuclear cells (PBMCs). This chain connects TRBV29-1 to TRBJ1-2; perhaps TRBD1 as D (6 bases). CDR3 in DNA: TGCAGCGTTGATAGGTGGGGCAGGGGTGAAGGCTACACCTTC. This encodes CSVDRWGRGEGYTF.